The next 18 T cell receptor beta chains were all read from a single sample in a study of cytomegalovirus exposure and HLA in healthy donors. The PCR employed 60 Vbeta primers together with 13 Jbeta primers. Generated by immunoSEQ multiplex PCR, the TCRdb table keeps only in-frame clones and is missing some. This table has 150,000 to 200,000 clones, about 80% appearing once. The sample taken for sequencing was PBMCs. These receptors originate from a man aged 18 to 29 in good health and CMV-seronegative.

This clone was detected a few times. The J gene is TRBJ1-5, the V gene TRBV6-1; D call uncertain. With 0 bases removed from V and 5 bases from J, the gap between germline ends came to 8 bases. Per the germline V gene, CDR1 is MNHNS and CDR2 is SASEGT. The CDR3 is 14 amino acids. Here the CDR3 DNA reads TGTGCCAGCAGTGAAGCGCACGGGTATCAGCCCCAGCATTTT. Its translation: CASSEAHGYQPQHF.

The rearrangement uses TRBV7-3 and TRBJ2-1; 10 bases align to TRBD2. Unmatched junction bases numbered 8, after V lost 5 bases and J lost 4 bases. CDR1 and CDR2 (germline): SGHTA, FQGTGA. CDR3 length equals 16 residues. The CDR3 spells CASSRQTSGLYNEQFF. The CDR3 DNA follows: TGTGCCAGCAGCCGACAGACTAGCGGGCTATACAATGAGCAGTTCTTC.

The chain carries TRBV7-6 and TRBJ1-1, with D tentatively TRBD1 (5 bases). The germline gives CDR1 SGHVS, CDR2 FNYEAQ. The CDR3 has 13 residues. Trimming removed 5 bases at V and 7 bases at J, with 14 bases between. The CDR3 protein is CASSQGQVGEAFF. The CDR3 coding sequence is TGTGCCAGCAGCCAGGGTCAGGTTGGTGAAGCTTTCTTT.

The chain is built from TRBV9 and TRBJ2-1, with 8 bases lining up with TRBD2. The CDR3 is made up of 13 amino acids. V lost 4 bases and J lost 10; bases outside the gene matches: 7. The germline gives CDR1 SGDLS, CDR2 YYNGEE. In nucleotides, the CDR3 is TGTGCCAGCAGCACCCGTAGCGGGAACGAGCAGTTCTTC. Its protein is CASSTRSGNEQFF. The complete variable domain, with remaining parts taken from reference TRBV9 and TRBJ2-1, reads DSGVTQTPKHLITATGQRVTLRCSPRSGDLSVYWYQQSLDQGLQFLIQYYNGEERAKGNILERFSAQQFPDLHSELNLSSLELGDSALYFCASSTRSGNEQFFGPGTRLTVL.

The CDR3 DNA follows: TGTGCCAGCAGTTTATCCCTAGCGGGAAGGTACCACGAGCAGTACTTC. As protein: CASSLSLAGRYHEQYF. The chain has TRBV28 and TRBJ2-7, with 9 positions matching TRBD2. CDR3 length: 16 amino acids. Per germline, CDR1 MDHEN and CDR2 SYDVKM. V trimming: 1 base; J trimming: 5 bases; junction bases outside the gene matches: 9.

The chain links TRBV5-1 to TRBJ2-7, with 13 bases identical to TRBD2. V lost 5 bases and J lost 3; bases outside the gene matches: 8. CDR1 is SGHRS and CDR2 is YFSETQ in the germline V gene. The CDR3 covers 16 residues. The CDR3 DNA reads as TGCGCCAGCAGTCCCGGACTAGCGGGGGTGATCTACGAGCAGTACTTC. It specifies CASSPGLAGVIYEQYF.

The chain has TRBV6-1 and TRBJ2-7; tentative D call: TRBD1 (5 bases). Trimming shortened V by 1 base and J by 3 bases, and 10 bases separated the two germline ends. The CDR3 extends over 14 amino acids. Germline CDR1 MNHNS, CDR2 SASEGT. This CDR3 is CASSEVTGYYEQYF. DNA of the CDR3: TGTGCCAGCAGTGAAGTTACAGGATACTACGAGCAGTACTTC.

This chain uses TRBV28 with TRBJ1-2, with D perhaps matching TRBD1 (5 bases). Germline V CDR1 and CDR2: MDHEN, SYDVKM. Trimming shortened V by 5 bases and J by 5 bases, and 12 bases separated the two germline ends. This CDR3 has 13 residues. The CDR3 here is CASSGAGRYGYTF. In nucleotides, the CDR3 is TGTGCCAGCAGTGGGGCAGGGCGGTATGGCTACACCTTC.

This sequence joins TRBV14 and TRBJ2-3; D is undetermined. The CDR3 runs to 16 residues. From germline, CDR1 is SGHDN and CDR2 FVKESK. V lost 1 base and J 0 bases, leaving 11 bases between the germline ends. The DNA for the CDR3 is TGTGCCAGCAGCCAAGGTGCCGTAGTGAGCACAGATACGCAGTATTTT. Its translation: CASSQGAVVSTDTQYF. Full variable domain (outside the CDR3, taken from reference TRBV14 and TRBJ2-3): EAGVTQFPSHSVIEKGQTVTLRCDPISGHDNLYWYRRVMGKEIKFLLHFVKESKQDESGMPNNRFLAERTGGTYSTLKVQPAELEDSGVYFCASSQGAVVSTDTQYFGPGTRLTVL.

V gene TRBV28 combines with J gene TRBJ1-2; tentatively, D is TRBD1 (6 bases). V was cut by 6 bases and J by 1 base, with 15 bases left in between. In germline, CDR1 is MDHEN, CDR2 SYDVKM. The CDR3 spans 15 residues. CDR3 in amino acids: CASRKTGTNNYGYTF. The CDR3 region has the DNA TGTGCCAGCAGAAAGACAGGCACCAATAACTATGGCTACACCTTC.

The rearrangement links TRBV2 to TRBJ2-1; 9 bases are shared with TRBD1. The trim removed 6 bases at V and 5 bases at J, leaving 8 bases unmatched. Germline assignment: CDR1 SNHLY and CDR2 FYNNEI. This CDR3 is 15 amino acids long. The CDR3 loop reads CASRDPQGADNEQFF. The CDR3 DNA sequence: TGTGCCAGCAGGGACCCACAGGGGGCAGACAATGAGCAGTTCTTC.

The chain combines TRBV2 with TRBJ2-2; D not resolved. The CDR3 is made up of 16 amino acids. Germline V gives CDR1 SNHLY, CDR2 FYNNEI. Trimming left V 3 bases short and J 0 bases short, with 11 bases between. The CDR3 nucleotides are TGTGCCAGCAGTGACGTACGGAGCGCGAACACCGGGGAGCTGTTTTTT. Protein product: CASSDVRSANTGELFF.

V gene TRBV5-1 combines with J gene TRBJ2-5; 8 bases line up with TRBD1. The J call is doubtful: the DNA matches TRBJ2-7 better. In germline, CDR1 is SGHRS, CDR2 YFSETQ. The CDR3 is 14 residues long. CDR3 DNA: TGCGCCAGCAGCTCGGACAGGGATAACTCCGAGCAGTACTTC. This sequence encodes CASSSDRDNSEQYF.

This clone occurred once. The rearrangement uses TRBV27 and TRBJ2-7; weak D call: TRBD1 (6 bases). This CDR3 spans 13 amino acids. The germline CDR1 and CDR2 sequences are MNHEY and SMNVEV (reference sequence). The V gene lost 2 bases and the J gene lost 5 bases, with 10 bases spanning the gap. The CDR3 DNA follows: TGTGCCAGCAGTTTAGGGGGCTCGGACGAGCAGTACTTC. Translating gives CASSLGGSDEQYF.

V and J are TRBV4-3 and TRBJ2-2, with D perhaps TRBD2 (5 bases). V lost 3 bases and J 1 base, leaving 15 bases between the germline ends. This CDR3 comprises 17 residues. CDR1 and CDR2 (germline): LGHNA, YSLEER. The CDR3 DNA is TGCGCCAGCAGCCATGACAAAAGTCGGGGGAACACCGGGGAGCTGTTTTTT. Translation gives CASSHDKSRGNTGELFF.

This rearrangement joins TRBV18 to TRBJ1-1; D is ambiguous. The ends were cut back, 3 bases at V and 2 bases at J, with 10 bases in the middle. The germline CDR1 and CDR2 sequences are KGHSH and LQKENI. This CDR3 spans 14 amino acids. CDR3 amino acids: CASSPRVANTEAFF. The CDR3 DNA sequence: TGTGCCAGCTCACCGAGGGTCGCAAACACTGAAGCTTTCTTT.

This clone was detected only once. Other DNA variants within this sample encode the same CDR3. The V call is TRBV5-1, the J call TRBJ1-1; weak D call: TRBD1 (5 bases). CDR1 is SGHRS, CDR2 YFSETQ, per germline. The CDR3 loop spans 14 amino acids. Trimming cost V 1 base and J 1 base, with 8 bases left between them. The CDR3 loop is CASSLKGSNTEAFF. DNA for the CDR3: TGCGCCAGCAGCTTGAAGGGGTCGAACACTGAAGCTTTCTTT.

This sequence joins TRBV4-1 and TRBJ2-3; 11 bases map to TRBD2. The CDR3 totals 17 residues. The V gene end was trimmed by 6 bases and the J gene end by 4 bases; junction bases not matched to a gene: 12. Germline-derived CDR1 and CDR2 are MGHRA and YSYEKL. The CDR3 sequence: CASRFIAGGPTADTQYF. CDR3 bases: TGCGCCAGCAGATTCATAGCGGGGGGGCCGACGGCAGATACGCAGTATTTT.